One and the same sample provided the 21 T cell receptor beta chains below, sequenced in a study of blood T cell repertoires in COVID-19 (dated by TCRdb to 2018 to 2021). Library preparation used the immunoSEQ multiplex PCR assay. What TCRdb holds here is the immuneACCESS table cut down to in-frame rearrangements. Part of the clones is not present; checked against another copy, under half of the missing clones reflect an unresolved V gene, and the others are unexplained. The sample has around 320,000 clones on record, 85% of them singletons. Of the sample, just over 7% falls within the top ten clones. Sequences were obtained from peripheral blood. These receptors all stem from a human donor in a cohort sampled during active COVID-19.

This clone appeared once. The chain carries TRBV12-5 and TRBJ1-1; D is undetermined. The V gene's germline CDR1 is LGHNT and CDR2 FRNRAP. Trimming shortened V by 0 bases and J by 0 bases, and 11 bases separated the two germline ends. There are 16 residues in the CDR3. CDR3 sequence reads: CASGLVLPEMNTEAFF. CDR3 sequence (DNA): TGTGCTAGTGGTTTGGTACTTCCGGAGATGAACACTGAAGCTTTCTTT.

This chain connects TRBV10-2 to TRBJ1-4; 8 nucleotides agree with TRBD1. Germline V gene data show CDR1 as WSHSY and CDR2 as SAAADI. The CDR3 covers 14 residues. V gave up 6 bases and J gave up 5 bases; unmatched junction bases: 5. CDR3 nucleotides: TGCGCCAGCAGCAACCGGGACAGGAATGAAAAACTGTTTTTT. It encodes CASSNRDRNEKLFF.

This chain links TRBV3-1 (or the pseudogene TRBV3-2) with TRBJ1-2; D gene unclear. Per germline, CDR1 LGHDT and CDR2 YNNKEL (reference sequence). CDR3 length: 16 residues. V gave up 4 bases and J gave up 0 bases, with 15 bases separating them. CDR3 sequence reads: CASSRTSGKPNYGYTF. In DNA form, the CDR3 reads TGTGCCAGCAGCCGTACATCAGGAAAGCCTAACTATGGCTACACCTTC.

The V and J genes are TRBV19 and TRBJ1-5; D remains ambiguous. Germline CDR1 LNHDA, CDR2 SQIVND (reference sequence). V dropped 6 bases and J dropped 1 base, with 16 bases sitting between them. The CDR3 has 16 residues. CDR3 nucleotides: TGTGCCAGTAGCCTTCCATGGGTCGGGAGCAATCAGCCCCAGCATTTT. Translation gives CASSLPWVGSNQPQHF.

The V and J genes are TRBV4-2 and TRBJ1-5; D may be TRBD1 (5 bases). CDR1 LGHNA and CDR2 YNFKEQ come from the germline V gene. Trimming pared 5 bases from V and 9 bases from J, leaving 17 bases between. The CDR3 has 14 residues. DNA for the CDR3: TGTGCCAGCAGCGCCTGGGGCAGCGCAGGGCCCCAGCATTTT. Encoded protein: CASSAWGSAGPQHF.

This chain links TRBV3-1 (or the pseudogene TRBV3-2) with TRBJ2-3, with 8 bases fitting TRBD1. The V gene's germline CDR1 is LGHDT and CDR2 YNNKEL (reference sequence). CDR3 length: 17 residues. V was clipped by 3 bases and J by 5 bases; unmatched bases: 13. The CDR3 region has the DNA TGTGCCAGCAGCCATCGAAGCAGGGGGCATGGGCGAGATACGCAGTATTTT. It is translated as CASSHRSRGHGRDTQYF.

The chain recombines TRBV19 with TRBJ1-5; 10 bases are a match to TRBD1. The CDR3 loop spans 15 amino acids. Losses at the gene ends were 6 bases for V and 8 bases for J; bases not matched to a gene: 10. CDR1 and CDR2 from the germline V gene are LNHDA and SQIVND (reference sequence). The CDR3 sequence is CASSHGTGAGKPQHF. DNA for the CDR3: TGTGCCAGTAGCCACGGGACAGGGGCAGGTAAGCCCCAGCATTTT.

The J gene is TRBJ1-4, the V gene TRBV18; maybe TRBD1 (6 bases). V was trimmed by 3 bases and J by 10 bases, leaving 18 bases between them. This CDR3 is 15 amino acids long. The germline CDR1 and CDR2 sequences are KGHSH and LQKENI. The CDR3 coding sequence is TGTGCCAGCTCACCTGACGGGGGGCGAGAAGTAAAACTGTTTTTT. This codes for CASSPDGGREVKLFF.

Of note for this clone: This sample includes further DNA sequences coding for the same CDR3. The chain recombines TRBV18 with TRBJ1-1; possibly TRBD1 for D (6 bases). CDR1 and CDR2 (germline): KGHSH, LQKENI. Trimming cost V 3 bases and J 0 bases, with 8 bases left between them. The CDR3 sequence is 14 residues long. The CDR3 region is CASSPDRMNTEAFF. CDR3 nucleotides: TGTGCCAGCTCACCGGACAGAATGAACACTGAAGCTTTCTTT.

The J gene is TRBJ2-7, the V gene TRBV9; the D gene is possibly TRBD1 (6 bases). CDR1 SGDLS and CDR2 YYNGEE come from the germline V gene. This CDR3 is 13 amino acids long. V was clipped by 4 bases and J by 1 base, with 9 bases between them. The CDR3 DNA reads as TGTGCCAGCAGCCCGGACAGTTCCTACGAGCAGTACTTC. Translated: CASSPDSSYEQYF.

The V and J genes are TRBV6-5 and TRBJ2-5, with D possibly TRBD1 on 5 matching bases. CDR3 length: 15 amino acids. Germline values: CDR1 MNHEY, CDR2 SVGAGI. The ends were cut back, 4 bases at V and 7 bases at J, with 19 bases in the middle. The CDR3 is CASSSKPTRDGTQYF. CDR3 coding DNA: TGTGCCAGCAGTTCAAAACCGACCAGGGATGGGACCCAGTACTTC.

This chain links TRBV5-1 with TRBJ2-5, with 9 bases aligning to TRBD2. Germline values: CDR1 SGHRS, CDR2 YFSETQ. The CDR3 runs to 16 residues. Trimming took 0 bases from V and 2 from J; bases not matched to a gene: 5. The CDR3 DNA reads TGCGCCAGCAGCTTGGGGAGTAGCGGGGGACAAGAGACCCAGTACTTC. Residues: CASSLGSSGGQETQYF.

This clone has just one count. CDR3: CASSLRRGDHTEAFF. CDR3 coding DNA: TGTGCCAGCAGCTTAAGACGGGGAGACCACACTGAAGCTTTCTTT. The rearrangement joins TRBV7-3 to TRBJ1-1; D gene ambiguous. Germline CDR1 and CDR2: SGHTA and FQGTGA. Trimming cost V 1 base and J 3 bases, with 12 bases left between them. CDR3 length equals 15 residues.

This rearrangement joins TRBV19 to TRBJ2-2; 11 nucleotides match TRBD1. CDR3 length: 15 amino acids. CDR1 and CDR2 from the germline V gene are LNHDA and SQIVND (reference sequence). V lost 5 bases to trimming and J lost 7 bases; unmatched junction nucleotides: 6. In DNA, the CDR3 is TGTGCCAGTAGTGAGGACAGGGGGCTTATCGGGGAGCTGTTTTTT. Translated: CASSEDRGLIGELFF.

CDR3 region: CASSLSHKMDYGYTF. Here the CDR3 DNA reads TGTGCCAGCAGCTTGTCACACAAGATGGACTATGGCTACACCTTC. This sequence joins TRBV11-2 and TRBJ1-2; no reliable D call. This CDR3 is 15 amino acids long. V dropped 3 bases and J dropped 3 bases, with 14 bases sitting between them. The germline gives CDR1 SGHAT, CDR2 FQNNGV.

V is TRBV18 and J is TRBJ2-2, with 11 bases fitting TRBD1. Germline-derived CDR1 and CDR2 are KGHSH and LQKENI. Germline trimming cut 2 bases from V and 6 bases from J; bases unmatched to any gene: 2. There are 15 residues in the CDR3. CDR3: CASSPKGQGAGELFF. In DNA, the CDR3 is TGTGCCAGCTCACCAAAGGGACAGGGGGCCGGGGAGCTGTTTTTT.

J is TRBJ1-4 and V is TRBV27; 7 nucleotides align to TRBD1. Germline V gives CDR1 MNHEY, CDR2 SMNVEV (reference sequence). V lost 8 bases, J lost 2 bases, and 14 bases stayed unmatched. The CDR3 consists of 17 residues. The CDR3 here is CASGKRQGFSTNEKLFF. CDR3 in DNA: TGTGCCAGCGGCAAAAGACAGGGATTCTCCACTAATGAAAAACTGTTTTTT.

This clone came up many times. CDR3 sequence (DNA): TGTGCCACCAGCAGAGATCCCTCAGGGCTACAGCCCCAGCATTTT. It translates to CATSRDPSGLQPQHF. The J gene is TRBJ1-5, the V gene TRBV15; tentatively, D is TRBD1 (5 bases). The CDR3 length is 15 residues. The germline gives CDR1 LNHNV, CDR2 YYDKDF (reference sequence). With 0 bases removed from V and 7 bases from J, the gap between germline ends came to 13 bases.

This rearrangement joins TRBV19 to TRBJ2-3, with TRBD2 matching 14 bases. The CDR3 sequence is 19 residues long. Germline V gene sequence: CDR1 LNHDA, CDR2 SQIVND (reference sequence). V dropped 3 bases and J dropped 3; count of bases not matched to a gene: 11. The CDR3, as DNA: TGTGCCAGTAGTATTTCCCCGCCGGGACTAGCGGGGGAGACAGATACGCAGTATTTT. Protein sequence: CASSISPPGLAGETDTQYF.

This chain connects TRBV5-1 to TRBJ1-1, with a tentative D call TRBD1 (5 bases). The CDR3 contains 14 residues. The V end lost 3 bases, the J end lost 1 base, and 10 bases lay between the germline ends. CDR1 is SGHRS and CDR2 is YFSETQ in the germline V gene. CDR3 sequence (DNA): TGCGCCAGCAGCTCACCGACAGAGAACACTGAAGCTTTCTTT. Translated: CASSSPTENTEAFF.

In this sample, this clone turned up a few times. This chain connects TRBV5-5 to TRBJ2-7; a weak D match, TRBD1 (5 bases). Deletions cut 1 base from V and 4 bases from J, with 9 bases between. The CDR3 runs 13 residues. Germline CDR1 and CDR2: SGHKS and YYEKEE (reference sequence). CDR3 bases: TGTGCCAGCAGCTTGCACAGGACATACGAGCAGTACTTC. Translating it yields CASSLHRTYEQYF.